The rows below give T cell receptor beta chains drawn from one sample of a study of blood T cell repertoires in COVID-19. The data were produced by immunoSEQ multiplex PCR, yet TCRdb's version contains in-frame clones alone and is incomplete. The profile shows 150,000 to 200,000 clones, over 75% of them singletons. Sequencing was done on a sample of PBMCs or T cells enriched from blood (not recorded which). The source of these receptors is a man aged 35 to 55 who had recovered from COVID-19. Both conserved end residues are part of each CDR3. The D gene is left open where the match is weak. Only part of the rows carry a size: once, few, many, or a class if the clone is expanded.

cdr3_aa: CASLSGYGYTF
cdr3_nt: TGTGCCTCTCTAAGTGGCTATGGCTACACCTTC
j_call: TRBJ1-2
clone_size: once
d_call: .
v_call: TRBV6-5

cdr3_aa: CAWNPSRPTDTQYF
cdr3_nt: TGTGCCTGGAATCCTAGCCGGCCCACAGATACGCAGTATTTT
j_call: TRBJ2-3
clone_size: .
d_call: .
v_call: TRBV30

cdr3_aa: CASSELRVYGYTF
cdr3_nt: TGTGCCAGCAGTGAGCTCAGGGTATATGGCTACACCTTC
j_call: TRBJ1-2
clone_size: few
d_call: .
v_call: TRBV2

cdr3_aa: CASSPAATGYNSPLHF
cdr3_nt: TGTGCCAGCAGCCCTGCGGCTACAGGATATAATTCACCCCTCCACTTT
j_call: TRBJ1-6
clone_size: few
d_call: .
v_call: TRBV7-9

cdr3_aa: CASSLEGPTEAFF
cdr3_nt: TGTGCCAGCAGCTTAGAGGGCCCCACTGAAGCTTTCTTT
j_call: TRBJ1-1
clone_size: .
d_call: .
v_call: TRBV11-2

cdr3_aa: CASRGIPGYEQYF
cdr3_nt: TGTGCCAGCAGGGGTATTCCAGGCTACGAGCAGTACTTC
j_call: TRBJ2-7
clone_size: .
d_call: .
v_call: TRBV2

cdr3_aa: CASARDRGYEQYF
cdr3_nt: TGTGCCAGCGCCCGGGACAGGGGGTACGAGCAGTACTTC
j_call: TRBJ2-7
clone_size: .
d_call: TRBD1
v_call: TRBV6-5

cdr3_aa: CASSKGELMNTEAFF
cdr3_nt: TGTGCCAGCAGCAAAGGAGAGTTGATGAACACTGAAGCTTTCTTT
j_call: TRBJ1-1
clone_size: .
d_call: .
v_call: TRBV21-1

cdr3_aa: CSVEDTRNSYEQYF
cdr3_nt: TGCAGCGTTGAAGATACTAGAAACTCCTACGAGCAGTACTTC
j_call: TRBJ2-7
clone_size: many
d_call: .
v_call: TRBV29-1

cdr3_aa: CASRTSGDTDTQYF
cdr3_nt: TGTGCCAGCAGGACTAGCGGTGACACAGATACGCAGTATTTT
j_call: TRBJ2-3
clone_size: .
d_call: TRBD2
v_call: TRBV19

cdr3_aa: CASSLQGSAQETQYF
cdr3_nt: TGCGCCAGCAGCTTGCAGGGCTCGGCCCAAGAGACCCAGTACTTC
j_call: TRBJ2-5
clone_size: .
d_call: .
v_call: TRBV5-1

cdr3_aa: CASSLSPGLHGNEQFF
cdr3_nt: TGTGCCAGCAGCTTAAGTCCGGGACTCCACGGGAATGAGCAGTTCTTC
j_call: TRBJ2-1
clone_size: .
d_call: .
v_call: TRBV13

cdr3_aa: CASSPGTGGLTDTQYF
cdr3_nt: TGTGCCAGCAGCCCTGGGACAGGGGGGTTGACAGATACGCAGTATTTT
j_call: TRBJ2-3
clone_size: .
d_call: TRBD1
v_call: TRBV7-9

cdr3_aa: CASSKGTGGVEKLFF
cdr3_nt: TGTGCCAGCAGCAAGGGAACAGGGGGCGTTGAAAAACTGTTTTTT
j_call: TRBJ1-4
clone_size: .
d_call: .
v_call: TRBV21-1

cdr3_aa: CASGQSLNSPLHF
cdr3_nt: TGTGCCAGCGGACAGAGCCTGAATTCACCCCTCCACTTT
j_call: TRBJ1-6
clone_size: once
d_call: .
v_call: TRBV6-5

cdr3_aa: CATSLAGGRDTGELFF
cdr3_nt: TGTGCCACCAGCTTAGCGGGGGGAAGGGACACCGGGGAGCTGTTTTTT
j_call: TRBJ2-2
clone_size: few
d_call: TRBD2
v_call: TRBV24-1

cdr3_aa: CAWSVRAGTGELFF
cdr3_nt: TGTGCCTGGAGTGTACGAGCGGGCACCGGGGAGCTGTTTTTT
j_call: TRBJ2-2
clone_size: .
d_call: .
v_call: TRBV30

cdr3_aa: CASSEQGSSSYEQYF
cdr3_nt: TGTGCCAGCAGTGAGCAGGGGTCGAGCTCCTACGAGCAGTACTTC
j_call: TRBJ2-7
clone_size: .
d_call: .
v_call: TRBV2

cdr3_aa: CAISVYPGGEETQYF
cdr3_nt: TGTGCCATCAGTGTGTACCCCGGAGGGGAAGAGACCCAGTACTTC
j_call: TRBJ2-5
clone_size: .
d_call: .
v_call: TRBV10-3

cdr3_aa: CASSISSVPSYGYTF
cdr3_nt: TGTGCCAGTAGTATCTCGTCGGTCCCTTCCTATGGCTACACCTTC
j_call: TRBJ1-2
clone_size: .
d_call: .
v_call: TRBV19

cdr3_aa: CASSKFGRIQETQYF
cdr3_nt: TGTGCCAGCAGCAAATTTGGGAGAATACAAGAGACCCAGTACTTC
j_call: TRBJ2-5
clone_size: .
d_call: .
v_call: TRBV21-1

cdr3_aa: CASTRFPGEPQHF
cdr3_nt: TGTGCCAGCACCCGATTTCCAGGGGAGCCCCAGCATTTT
j_call: TRBJ1-5
clone_size: .
d_call: .
v_call: TRBV6-5

cdr3_aa: CACRVPGLPAPNSPLHF
cdr3_nt: TGTGCCTGCCGTGTGCCCGGACTCCCGGCTCCTAATTCACCCCTCCACTTT
j_call: TRBJ1-6
clone_size: few
d_call: .
v_call: TRBV30

cdr3_aa: CASSSTGTRPEAFF
cdr3_nt: TGCGCCAGCAGCTCGACAGGTACGAGGCCTGAAGCTTTCTTT
j_call: TRBJ1-1
clone_size: .
d_call: .
v_call: TRBV5-1

cdr3_aa: CASTGGVGQPQHF
cdr3_nt: TGTGCCAGCACCGGGGGTGTAGGACAGCCCCAGCATTTT
j_call: TRBJ1-5
clone_size: .
d_call: .
v_call: TRBV3-1/TRBV3-2

cdr3_aa: CASSLVAGVNTEAFF
cdr3_nt: TGTGCCAGCAGCTTGGTGGCAGGGGTGAACACTGAAGCTTTCTTT
j_call: TRBJ1-1
clone_size: .
d_call: .
v_call: TRBV5-6

cdr3_aa: CATSDPTGSGANTIYF
cdr3_nt: TGTGCCACCAGTGATCCGACAGGGTCGGGTGCAAACACCATATATTTT
j_call: TRBJ1-3
clone_size: few
d_call: TRBD1
v_call: TRBV24-1

cdr3_aa: CASSLKGLAGGQETQYF
cdr3_nt: TGTGCCAGCAGCTTAAAGGGACTAGCGGGGGGACAAGAGACCCAGTACTTC
j_call: TRBJ2-5
clone_size: once
d_call: TRBD2
v_call: TRBV7-3

cdr3_aa: CASSPTGVNTGELFF
cdr3_nt: TGCGCCAGCAGCCCTACAGGGGTGAACACCGGGGAGCTGTTTTTT
j_call: TRBJ2-2
clone_size: .
d_call: TRBD1
v_call: TRBV5-1

cdr3_aa: CASSPFPSEGAYTGELFF
cdr3_nt: TGTGCCAGCAGCCCCTTTCCCTCGGAGGGGGCGTACACCGGGGAGCTGTTTTTT
j_call: TRBJ2-2
clone_size: .
d_call: .
v_call: TRBV6-2/TRBV6-3

cdr3_aa: CASSMRRVNEKLFF
cdr3_nt: TGTGCCAGTAGTATGCGCAGGGTTAATGAAAAACTGTTTTTT
j_call: TRBJ1-4
clone_size: .
d_call: .
v_call: TRBV19

cdr3_aa: CASSFPRVGHQPQHF
cdr3_nt: TGTGCCAGCAGCTTCCCCAGGGTAGGCCATCAGCCCCAGCATTTT
j_call: TRBJ1-5
clone_size: few
d_call: .
v_call: TRBV5-8

cdr3_aa: CASRQTGRGIYGYTF
cdr3_nt: TGTGCCAGCAGACAGACAGGGCGGGGAATCTATGGCTACACCTTC
j_call: TRBJ1-2
clone_size: .
d_call: TRBD1
v_call: TRBV2

cdr3_aa: CASSSGGYEQYF
cdr3_nt: TGCGCCAGCAGCTCAGGGGGCTACGAGCAGTACTTC
j_call: TRBJ2-7
clone_size: .
d_call: TRBD1
v_call: TRBV5-1

cdr3_aa: CASGLGEGYRNTEAFF
cdr3_nt: TGTGCTAGTGGTTTGGGTGAGGGTTACAGGAACACTGAAGCTTTCTTT
j_call: TRBJ1-1
clone_size: .
d_call: .
v_call: TRBV12-5

cdr3_aa: CASSLAGQGAGGYTF
cdr3_nt: TGTGCCAGCAGCTTAGCAGGACAGGGGGCGGGCGGCTACACCTTC
j_call: TRBJ1-2
clone_size: .
d_call: TRBD1
v_call: TRBV7-9

cdr3_aa: CASSQGRGGRETQYF
cdr3_nt: TGCGCCAGCAGCCAAGGACGGGGGGGCCGAGAGACCCAGTACTTC
j_call: TRBJ2-5
clone_size: .
d_call: TRBD2
v_call: TRBV4-1

cdr3_aa: CASSQWGQGDTEAFF
cdr3_nt: TGCGCCAGCAGCCAATGGGGACAGGGGGACACTGAAGCTTTCTTT
j_call: TRBJ1-1
clone_size: .
d_call: TRBD1
v_call: TRBV4-1

cdr3_aa: CASSFGGSYEQYF
cdr3_nt: TGCGCCAGCAGCTTTGGAGGCTCCTACGAGCAGTACTTC
j_call: TRBJ2-7
clone_size: once
d_call: .
v_call: TRBV5-1

cdr3_aa: CASSLEYGQGTDTQYF
cdr3_nt: TGTGCCAGCAGCTTAGAGTACGGACAGGGCACAGATACGCAGTATTTT
j_call: TRBJ2-3
clone_size: .
d_call: TRBD1
v_call: TRBV7-2

cdr3_aa: CAWRAPGTGHGYTF
cdr3_nt: TGTGCCTGGAGAGCCCCCGGGACAGGGCATGGCTACACCTTC
j_call: TRBJ1-2
clone_size: .
d_call: TRBD1
v_call: TRBV30

cdr3_aa: CASTDRGQETQYF
cdr3_nt: TGTGCCAGCACGGACAGGGGCCAAGAGACCCAGTACTTC
j_call: TRBJ2-5
clone_size: .
d_call: TRBD1
v_call: TRBV6-5

cdr3_aa: CAWRAMNTEAFF
cdr3_nt: TGTGCCTGGAGGGCCATGAACACTGAAGCTTTCTTT
j_call: TRBJ1-1
clone_size: .
d_call: .
v_call: TRBV30

cdr3_aa: CASSGWTQETQYF
cdr3_nt: TGTGCCAGTAGTGGGTGGACACAAGAGACCCAGTACTTC
j_call: TRBJ2-5
clone_size: .
d_call: .
v_call: TRBV19

cdr3_aa: CASSQKLAGGTDTQYF
cdr3_nt: TGTGCCAGCAGCCAAAAGCTAGCGGGGGGCACAGATACGCAGTATTTT
j_call: TRBJ2-3
clone_size: .
d_call: TRBD2
v_call: TRBV4-2

cdr3_aa: CASSYNPTQPQHF
cdr3_nt: TGTGCCAGCAGTTATAATCCCACTCAACCCCAGCATTTT
j_call: TRBJ1-5
clone_size: few
d_call: .
v_call: TRBV6-5

cdr3_aa: CATEGVNTDTQYF
cdr3_nt: TGTGCCACCGAAGGGGTTAACACAGATACGCAGTATTTT
j_call: TRBJ2-3
clone_size: few
d_call: .
v_call: TRBV24-1

cdr3_aa: CASSESQTGYYGYTF
cdr3_nt: TGCGCCAGCAGTGAGTCTCAGACAGGGTACTATGGCTACACCTTC
j_call: TRBJ1-2
clone_size: .
d_call: TRBD1
v_call: TRBV10-2

cdr3_aa: CSASSLGTGGGNEQFF
cdr3_nt: TGCAGTGCTAGTTCCTTAGGGACAGGGGGCGGCAATGAGCAGTTCTTC
j_call: TRBJ2-1
clone_size: few
d_call: TRBD1
v_call: TRBV20-1

cdr3_aa: CASGAGGSTNEKLFF
cdr3_nt: TGTGCTAGTGGAGCAGGGGGATCCACTAATGAAAAACTGTTTTTT
j_call: TRBJ1-4
clone_size: .
d_call: TRBD1
v_call: TRBV12-5

cdr3_aa: CASSLGQVNTEAFF
cdr3_nt: TGCGCCAGCAGCTTGGGGCAGGTGAACACTGAAGCTTTCTTT
j_call: TRBJ1-1
clone_size: .
d_call: .
v_call: TRBV5-1